In this sample, the clone carrying this TCR beta chain turned up many times. Its antigen remains unidentified. This specimen belongs to a study of CD8 T cells in ankylosing spondylitis. TCRdb redid the calling of the 5' RACE reads with MiXCR, one entry per CDR3 protein. In the table there are 200,000 to 250,000 distinct CDR3 sequences, roughly 10% of which are singletons. The study, taken as a whole, reports: Matched ankylosing spondylitis synovial fluid reportedly showed significant enrichment of disease-linked clones. Apparently characteristic of ankylosing spondylitis blood was a TCR beta motif (roughly eight highly homologous variants). Earlier reports found some motif variants in synovial fluid and blood in reactive arthritis.

The CDR3 is 13 residues long. With 2 bases removed from V and 4 bases from J, the gap between germline ends came to 9 bases. Germline CDR1 reads SGHRS; CDR2 reads YFSETQ. The specimen sequenced was blood, either unsorted or a sorted T cell fraction (not recorded which). This chain links TRBV5-1 with TRBJ1-1; no reliable D call. The receptor was isolated from a male donor with ankylosing spondylitis or in good health (not recorded which). This chain's CDR3 is CASSFPSGTEAFF. CDR3 in DNA: TGCGCCAGCAGCTTCCCTAGCGGCACTGAAGCTTTCTTT.